The 21 T cell receptor beta chains presented below share a single source sample, sequenced in a study of cytomegalovirus exposure and HLA in healthy donors. Libraries were prepared by immunoSEQ multiplex PCR; TCRdb keeps only in-frame clonotypes and omits some of them. This table holds 120,000 or so clones, around 90% found once. The sequenced sample consisted of PBMCs. The receptors were sampled from a woman aged 18 to 35 in good health and CMV-seronegative.

The chain is built from TRBV6-1 and TRBJ2-7; TRBD2 agrees at 9 bases. The germline V gene has CDR1 MNHNS and CDR2 SASEGT. V shed 6 bases and J 3 bases; nucleotides not matched to a gene: 6. This CDR3 spans 14 amino acids. The CDR3 DNA reads TGTGCCAGCAGCTTAGCGGGAGTGGGCTACGAGCAGTACTTC. Amino acids: CASSLAGVGYEQYF.

This clone was seen only a few times. The V gene is TRBV7-3, the J gene TRBJ2-7; 8 bases are shared with TRBD1. The CDR3 spans 15 residues. Trimming removed 5 bases from V and 4 bases from J; junction bases left unmatched: 10. Germline V gene lookup returns CDR1 SGHTA and CDR2 FQGTGA. The CDR3 loop reads CASSLLSGQGYEQYF. The CDR3, as DNA: TGTGCCAGCAGCCTTTTAAGTGGACAGGGTTACGAGCAGTACTTC.

The CDR3 nucleotides read TGTGCCAGCAGGGGTGCTGCGGGACCGAGGAACACTGAAGCTTTCTTT. Translating gives CASRGAAGPRNTEAFF. The chain joins TRBV7-9 to TRBJ1-1; weak D call: TRBD1 (5 bases). Trimming left V 6 bases short and J 1 base short, with 18 bases between. The CDR3 is 16 amino acids. The germline V gene encodes CDR1 SEHNR and CDR2 FQNEAQ (reference sequence). Using reference TRBV7-9 and TRBJ1-1 for the parts outside the CDR3, the full variable domain is DTGVSQNPRHKITKRGQNVTFRCDPISEHNRLYWYRQTLGQGPEFLTYFQNEAQLEKSRLLSDRFSAERPKGSFSTLEIQRTEQGDSAMYLCASRGAAGPRNTEAFFGQGTRLTVV.

The chain has TRBV5-1 and TRBJ1-1; 8 nucleotides match TRBD1. J gave up 3 bases and V 2 bases, and 6 bases lay outside the gene matches. The CDR3 extends over 15 amino acids. In germline, CDR1 is SGHRS, CDR2 YFSETQ. The CDR3 sequence is CASSFDQGAYTEAFF. CDR3 in DNA: TGCGCCAGCAGCTTTGACCAGGGGGCTTACACTGAAGCTTTCTTT.

DNA of the CDR3: TGCGCCAGCAGCTCAGTGGCGGGACCCTCGGATGAAAAACTGTTTTTT. This codes for CASSSVAGPSDEKLFF. The gene calls are TRBV5-1 and TRBJ1-4; a possible D gene is TRBD1 (5 bases). Germline V CDR1 and CDR2: SGHRS, YFSETQ. V lost 3 bases and J 6 bases, leaving 18 bases between the germline ends. The length of the CDR3 is 16 residues.

The chain uses TRBV7-9 and TRBJ2-1; D tentatively reads TRBD1 or TRBD2 (9 bases each). The CDR3 totals 19 residues. From germline, CDR1 is SEHNR and CDR2 FQNEAQ (reference sequence). Deletions cut 8 bases from V and 4 bases from J, with 30 bases between. CDR3 sequence: CASETRDRVLAGPYNEQFF. The CDR3 DNA reads TGTGCCAGCGAAACTCGGGACAGGGTTCTAGCGGGGCCATACAATGAGCAGTTCTTC.

This clone appeared a few times. The chain has TRBV5-4 and TRBJ2-7; 10 bases line up with TRBD2. Germline CDR1 and CDR2: SGHNT and YYREEE (reference sequence). The CDR3 totals 15 residues. After removal of 2 bases from V and 6 bases from J, the junction contained 8 bases not matched to a gene. CDR3 protein: CASSFWTSGKVEQYF. CDR3 in DNA: TGTGCCAGCAGCTTTTGGACTAGCGGAAAGGTCGAGCAGTACTTC.

The chain employs TRBV13 and TRBJ2-7, with TRBD1 matching 9 bases. CDR1 is PRHDT, CDR2 FYEKMQ, per germline (reference sequence). CDR3 length: 17 residues. J was trimmed by 1 base and V by 5 bases; bases with no gene match: 12. CDR3 sequence reads: CASSPKPGQGLSYEQYF. CDR3 nucleotide sequence: TGTGCCAGCAGCCCCAAGCCTGGACAGGGGCTTTCCTACGAGCAGTACTTC.

The genes are TRBV19 and TRBJ1-1; D unclear. The V gene's germline CDR1 is LNHDA and CDR2 SQIVND (reference sequence). CDR3 size: 15 residues. Trimming cost V 5 bases and J 2 bases, with 15 bases left between them. The CDR3 loop is CASSVKVHANTEAFF. The CDR3 DNA follows: TGTGCCAGTAGTGTAAAAGTACATGCAAACACTGAAGCTTTCTTT. Full variable domain (rest looked up from reference TRBV19 and TRBJ1-1): DGGITQSPKYLFRKEGQNVTLSCEQNLNHDAMYWYRQDPGQGLRLIYYSQIVNDFQKGDIAEGYSVSREKKESFPLTVTSAQKNPTAFYLCASSVKVHANTEAFFGQGTRLTVV.

This chain links TRBV5-1 with TRBJ1-4; 7 nucleotides agree with TRBD1. Germline V gene data show CDR1 as SGHRS and CDR2 as YFSETQ. The CDR3 covers 15 residues. J was trimmed by 7 bases and V by 4 bases; bases with no gene match: 10. The CDR3 DNA reads as TGCGCCAGCAGCCCTCAGACAGGGCCTAGTGAAAAACTGTTTTTT. Encoded protein: CASSPQTGPSEKLFF.

This chain uses TRBV11-2 with TRBJ2-7, with D perhaps matching TRBD2 (6 bases). This CDR3 contains 14 residues. With 5 bases removed from V and 5 bases from J, the gap between germline ends came to 16 bases. In germline, CDR1 is SGHAT, CDR2 FQNNGV. The CDR3 spells CASSPTTSWDEQYF. The CDR3 DNA is TGTGCCAGCAGCCCCACGACTAGTTGGGACGAGCAGTACTTC.

The chain joins TRBV4-1 to TRBJ2-7, with 9 positions matching TRBD1. The length of the CDR3 is 16 residues. In germline, CDR1 is MGHRA, CDR2 YSYEKL. With V trimmed by 1 base and J by 0 bases, 4 bases remained unmatched. DNA of the CDR3: TGCGCCAGCAGCCAAGCCCAGACAGGGGGCTCCTACGAGCAGTACTTC. It specifies CASSQAQTGGSYEQYF.

The table lists this clone with a few counts. V and J are TRBV11-2 and TRBJ1-2, with 7 bases lining up with TRBD1. The J segment lost 8 bases and the V segment lost 6 bases, leaving 9 bases of the junction unmatched. CDR3 length equals 13 residues. Germline V gene data show CDR1 as SGHAT and CDR2 as FQNNGV. The CDR3 sequence is CASRRPGGWGYTF. DNA of the CDR3: TGTGCCAGCAGACGACCAGGGGGTTGGGGCTACACCTTC.

V is TRBV5-1 and J is TRBJ2-1; the match to TRBD2 covers 7 bases. The germline gives CDR1 SGHRS, CDR2 YFSETQ. Trimming cost V 0 bases and J 4 bases; bases outside gene matches: 7. The CDR3 has 16 residues. CDR3 sequence reads: CASSLVSSGKYNEQFF. CDR3 nucleotides: TGCGCCAGCAGCTTGGTGTCTAGCGGAAAGTACAATGAGCAGTTCTTC.

The chain is built from TRBV19 and TRBJ1-4; TRBD1 matches 7 bases. Per the germline V gene, CDR1 is LNHDA and CDR2 is SQIVND (reference sequence). Germline trimming cut 5 bases from V and 4 bases from J; bases unmatched to any gene: 13. The CDR3 length is 17 residues. CDR3 residues: CASSPPRGEYFNEKLFF. The CDR3 region has the DNA TGTGCCAGTAGTCCTCCCAGGGGGGAGTACTTTAATGAAAAACTGTTTTTT.

The DNA for the CDR3 is TGTGCCAGCTCACCAAGACTAGCGGGAGAGATAACGACCGGGGAGCTGTTTTTT. Translation gives CASSPRLAGEITTGELFF. The rearrangement joins TRBV18 to TRBJ2-2; 12 bases agree with TRBD2. The germline gives CDR1 KGHSH, CDR2 LQKENI. The CDR3 spans 18 residues. Unmatched junction bases numbered 9, after V lost 2 bases and J lost 5 bases.

CDR3 in DNA: TGTGCCAGCAGCTTAACGTCTAGCGGGGGCCGTTTGGATGAGCAGTTCTTC. This translates into CASSLTSSGGRLDEQFF. This rearrangement joins TRBV7-3 to TRBJ2-1; 10 nucleotides agree with TRBD2. V trimming: 0 bases; J trimming: 8 bases; junction bases outside the gene matches: 10. Germline V gene lookup returns CDR1 SGHTA and CDR2 FQGTGA. This CDR3 comprises 17 residues.

The J gene is TRBJ1-3, the V gene TRBV7-9; the D is unclear. The CDR3 length is 16 residues. With 1 base removed from V and 3 bases from J, the gap between germline ends came to 13 bases. Germline V lookup: CDR1 SEHNR, CDR2 FQNEAQ (reference sequence). In DNA, the CDR3 is TGTGCCAGCAGCTTAGGGTGGAGGGATAGTGGAAACACCATATATTTT. It specifies CASSLGWRDSGNTIYF.

This chain links TRBV5-1 with TRBJ2-7, with D maybe TRBD2 (5 bases). V shed 5 bases and J shed 6 bases, with 15 bases lying between them. Germline-derived CDR1 and CDR2 are SGHRS and YFSETQ. The CDR3 extends over 13 amino acids. The CDR3, as DNA: TGCGCCAGCAGTTCGGACTGGACCGGCGAGCAGTACTTC. It codes for CASSSDWTGEQYF.

The chain carries TRBV5-1 and TRBJ1-1, with 8 positions matching TRBD1. The CDR3 has 15 residues. In germline, CDR1 is SGHRS, CDR2 YFSETQ. V lost 4 bases and J lost 6; bases outside the gene matches: 11. Here the CDR3 reads CASSRDRTGSAEAFF. CDR3 nucleotides: TGCGCCAGCAGCAGGGACCGGACAGGGTCCGCTGAAGCTTTCTTT.

This clone was recorded once. The chain couples TRBV19 to TRBJ2-3; TRBD1 matches at 11 bases. Germline CDR1 and CDR2: LNHDA and SQIVND (reference sequence). With 4 bases clipped from V and 3 bases from J, the junction kept 0 bases outside the gene matches. The CDR3 consists of 14 residues. As DNA, the CDR3 is TGTGCCAGTAGTAGGGACAGGGGGACAGATACGCAGTATTTT. Protein sequence: CASSRDRGTDTQYF.